These 3 T cell receptor delta chains were all obtained from the same sample, sequenced in a study of gamma-delta T cells after stem cell transplantation. TCRdb re-called the RT-PCR reads with CATT. The repertoire has roughly 3,000 delta-chain clones, over 2% of them found once; the top ten carry approximately 31%. The sequencing sample was made of gamma-delta T cells. All receptors derive from a human donor. It is not recorded whose cells these are; they may come from a transplant donor.

This clone is judged medium-sized. The gene calls are TRDV2 and TRDJ1; tentative D call: TRDD3 (6 bases). CDR1 is GEAIGNYY and CDR2 is EKD in the germline V gene. The germline V and J ends were trimmed by 0 bases and 1 base, with 11 bases remaining between them. This CDR3 has 15 residues. The CDR3 reads CACDTLGSSTDKLIF. The DNA for the CDR3 is TGTGCCTGTGACACCCTGGGGTCATCCACCGATAAACTCATCTTT.

Regarding this clone: A far larger clone is only one base removed, so a read error is likely. Other nucleotide sequences from this sample produce the same CDR3. This chain joins TRDV2 and TRDJ3, with 11 bases that match TRDD3. In germline, CDR1 is GEAIGNYY, CDR2 EKD. The CDR3 extends over 18 amino acids. Written as DNA, the CDR3 is TGTGCTTGTGACATACTGGGGGATAGTACCTGGGACACCCGACAGATGTTTTTC. Its protein is CACDILGDSTWDTRQMFF.

This clone was observed a few times. The protein that TCRdb holds for this DNA derives from a much larger clone and differs from the translated DNA at residue 16, which likely indicates a read error; the protein shown here is translated from the DNA. The gene calls are TRDV2 and TRDJ3; 12 positions agree with TRDD3. Looked up from germline, CDR1 is GEAIGNYY and CDR2 is EKD. This CDR3 contains 18 residues. In DNA form, the CDR3 reads TGTGCCTGTGACAGTACTGGGGGATACTCCTGGGACACCCGACAGGTGTTTTTC. As protein: CACDSTGGYSWDTRQVFF.